The clone carrying this T cell receptor beta chain is a singleton in its sample. The source of the sample is a study of cytomegalovirus exposure and HLA in healthy donors. In the PCR, 60 Vbeta and 13 Jbeta primers were used. The protocol was immunoSEQ multiplex PCR, while the TCRdb copy is restricted to in-frame clones and leaves out a portion. The sample includes approximately 100,000 clones, under 75% of them seen just once. The germline V gene encodes CDR1 GTSNPN and CDR2 SVGIG (reference sequence). The CDR3 is made up of 17 amino acids. Trimming took 0 bases from V and 0 from J; bases not matched to a gene: 8.

The J gene is TRBJ2-4, the V gene TRBV30; 7 nucleotides align to TRBD1. Specimen: PBMCs. The TCR originated in a human donor in good health. The CDR3 reads CAWSVDPRDRAKNIQYF. CDR3 bases: TGTGCCTGGAGTGTAGATCCCCGGGACAGAGCCAAAAACATTCAGTACTTC. The variable domain in full, completed from reference TRBV30 and TRBJ2-4, reads SQTIHQWPATLVQPVGSPLSLECTVEGTSNPNLYWYRQAAGRGLQLLFYSVGIGQISSEVPQNLSASRPQDRQFILSSKKLLLSDSGFYLCAWSVDPRDRAKNIQYFGAGTRLSVL.